A single sample is the source of the 23 T cell receptor beta chains below, sequenced in a study of molecular identifiers for immune sequencing clone quantification. MiXCR, run by TCRdb on the PCR reads, gives a single entry per CDR3 protein. Found here are over 550,000 distinct CDR3 sequences, about 25% of them singletons; the top ten hold about 0.81%. Sequenced sample: naive CD8+ T cells from blood, with Jurkat cell RNA spiked in. Subset in this sample: FACS-sorted CD8+CD4-CCR7+CD45RA+ naive T cells. The source is a human donor in good health. Some libraries in this study had Jurkat cell RNA spiked in.

The chain is built from TRBV28 and TRBJ2-3, with a tentative D call TRBD2 (6 bases). The CDR3 consists of 15 residues. Germline V gene data show CDR1 as MDHEN and CDR2 as SYDVKM. Trimming cost V 5 bases and J 6 bases, with 18 bases left between them. CDR3: CASSPHSGVEDTQYF. For the CDR3, the DNA is TGTGCCAGCAGTCCCCATAGCGGCGTAGAGGATACGCAGTATTTT.

This clonotype was seen many times. The chain is built from TRBV7-9 and TRBJ1-1, with unresolved D. Germline CDR1 is SEHNR and CDR2 is FQNEAQ (reference sequence). V lost 2 bases and J lost 5, with 0 bases in between. The CDR3 covers 10 residues. CDR3 protein: CASSLTEAFF. The CDR3 nucleotides read TGTGCCAGCAGCTTAACTGAAGCTTTCTTT.

The chain carries TRBV3-2 and TRBJ2-7; no check of the table's D call, TRBD2, against the DNA was made. TRBV3-2 is recorded as a pseudogene. The CDR3 has 17 residues. The CDR3 coding sequence is TGTGCCAGCAGCCAGTGGGGATGGAGCGGGGACTGCTACGAGCAGTACTTC. Its protein product is CASSQWGWSGDCYEQYF.

This clonotype was recorded many times. The J gene is TRBJ2-7, the V gene TRBV3-1; D is uncertain. Trimming cost V 1 base and J 3 bases, with 10 bases left between them. Germline V gene lookup returns CDR1 LGHDT and CDR2 YNNKEL (reference sequence). The CDR3 consists of 14 residues. As DNA, the CDR3 is TGTGCCAGCAGCCAAGGACCCGAACTCTACGAGCAGTACTTC. This codes for CASSQGPELYEQYF.

The V and J genes are TRBV6-2 or TRBV6-3 and TRBJ2-2, with 14 bases aligning to TRBD2. CDR1 and CDR2 from the germline V gene are MNHEY and SVGEGT. The CDR3 is 17 residues long. With 4 bases clipped from V and 7 bases from J, the junction kept 8 bases outside the gene matches. In DNA form, the CDR3 reads TGTGCCAGCAGTTCGATGGGACTAGCGGGAGAGGACGGGGAGCTGTTTTTT. Its protein is CASSSMGLAGEDGELFF.

To note about this clonotype: This clone may be a read error of a much larger clone one base away. The chain joins TRBV21-1 to TRBJ2-3. TRBV21-1 is reported as a pseudogene. CDR3 length: 15 residues. This CDR3 is CASSKAQPSTDTQCF. The CDR3 nucleotides read TGTGCCAGCAGCAAAGCACAGCCTAGCACAGATACGCAGTGTTTT.

The chain combines TRBV6-2 or TRBV6-3 with TRBJ1-5, with unresolved D. Trimming took off 6 bases at V and 0 bases at J, with 12 bases between the two ends. The CDR3 is made up of 15 amino acids. Germline V gene lookup returns CDR1 MNHEY and CDR2 SVGEGT. CDR3 region: CASRFSADSNQPQHF. The CDR3 region has the DNA TGTGCCAGCAGATTTTCGGCAGATAGCAATCAGCCCCAGCATTTT.

In this sample, this clonotype turned up many times. The V and J genes are TRBV19 and TRBJ2-3; D is ambiguous. The germline V and J ends were trimmed by 2 bases and 2 bases, with 11 bases remaining between them. The CDR3 covers 15 residues. Germline CDR1 and CDR2: LNHDA and SQIVND (reference sequence). The chain's CDR3 is CASSISAYSTDTQYF. CDR3 coding DNA: TGTGCCAGTAGTATAAGCGCCTACTCCACAGATACGCAGTATTTT.

This clonotype occurred many times. This sequence joins TRBV20-1 and TRBJ2-7; 9 bases match TRBD2. This CDR3 is built from 15 residues. Trimming removed 0 bases from V and 3 bases from J; junction bases left unmatched: 6. Germline assignment: CDR1 DFQATT and CDR2 SNEGSKA (reference sequence). Here the CDR3 DNA reads TGCAGTGCTAGAGATCTTCAGCGGGAGGTCTACGAGCAGTACTTC. Its protein is CSARDLQREVYEQYF.

This clonotype has a single count. A much larger clone differs by one base, so this may be a read error. The rearrangement joins TRBV6-2 or TRBV6-3 to TRBJ1-1, with D perhaps matching TRBD1 (5 bases). This CDR3 comprises 14 residues. Germline V gene lookup returns CDR1 MNHEY and CDR2 SVGEGT. The CDR3 sequence: CASSYGMGVSEAYF. In DNA form, the CDR3 reads TGTGCCAGCAGTTACGGGATGGGGGTTTCTGAAGCTTACTTT.

This clonotype was picked up a small number of times. V and J are TRBV12-3 or TRBV12-4 and TRBJ2-5; 12 bases align to TRBD2. Losses at the gene ends were 6 bases for V and 5 bases for J; bases not matched to a gene: 7. This CDR3 has 15 amino acids. CDR3 DNA: TGTGCCAGCAGACTCCGACTAGCGGGGGCTGAGACCCAGTACTTC. This translates into CASRLRLAGAETQYF.

This clonotype was observed many times. The chain uses TRBV20-1 and TRBJ2-2; the match to TRBD2 covers 7 bases. The CDR3 consists of 13 residues. V dropped 6 bases and J dropped 5; count of bases not matched to a gene: 6. The germline V gene has CDR1 DFQATT and CDR2 SNEGSKA (reference sequence). The CDR3 DNA is TGCAGTGCAGCGGGGTGGCGGACCGGGGAGCTGTTTTTT. Its protein product is CSAAGWRTGELFF.

The chain links TRBV2 to TRBJ1-3; a possible D gene is TRBD1 (5 bases). Germline lookup yields CDR1 SNHLY and CDR2 FYNNEI. The ends were cut back, 1 base at V and 0 bases at J, with 13 bases in the middle. This CDR3 spans 17 amino acids. This chain's CDR3 is CASSEVGRSDSGNTIYF. CDR3 bases: TGTGCCAGCAGTGAAGTGGGACGATCAGACTCTGGAAACACCATATATTTT. Filled out from reference TRBV2 and TRBJ1-3, the complete variable domain reads EPEVTQTPSHQVTQMGQEVILRCVPISNHLYFYWYRQILGQKVEFLVSFYNNEISEKSEIFDDQFSVERPDGSNFTLKIRSTKLEDSAMYFCASSEVGRSDSGNTIYFGEGSWLTVV.

This clonotype was counted many times. The chain carries TRBV20-1 and TRBJ1-1; 8 bases agree with TRBD1. The junction had 8 bases not matched to a gene; V was cut back by 1 base and J by 4 bases. Germline values: CDR1 DFQATT, CDR2 SNEGSKA (reference sequence). CDR3 length equals 15 residues. CDR3 coding DNA: TGCAGTGCTAGAGTGGAAGGACAGGGAATCACTGAAGCTTTCTTT. Residues: CSARVEGQGITEAFF.

V is TRBV7-8 and J is TRBJ2-2; perhaps TRBD2 as D (6 bases). This CDR3 contains 17 residues. The V end lost 1 base, the J end lost 1 base, and 13 bases lay between the germline ends. CDR1 is SGHVS and CDR2 is FQNEAQ in the germline V gene. For the CDR3, the DNA is TGTGCCAGCAGCTTAGACCGACTAGTGGAGAACACCGGGGAGCTGTTTTTT. Protein: CASSLDRLVENTGELFF.

This clonotype has just a few counts. V and J are TRBV5-4 and TRBJ2-7; 9 bases align to TRBD1. The CDR3 sequence is 16 residues long. CDR1 SGHNT and CDR2 YYREEE come from the germline V gene (reference sequence). Trimming cost V 5 bases and J 1 base; bases outside gene matches: 10. In nucleotides, the CDR3 is TGTGCCAGCAGTACCCCTGACAGGGGGAGTTCCTACGAGCAGTACTTC. Encoded protein: CASSTPDRGSSYEQYF.

This clonotype has a count of ten or more. The chain employs TRBV19 and TRBJ1-3; TRBD1 matches at 7 bases. The J segment lost 0 bases and the V segment lost 3 bases, leaving 11 bases of the junction unmatched. CDR3 length equals 18 residues. Germline CDR1 LNHDA, CDR2 SQIVND (reference sequence). The chain's CDR3 is CASSIVYPGQNSGNTIYF. In nucleotides, the CDR3 is TGTGCCAGTAGTATCGTCTATCCGGGACAGAACTCTGGAAACACCATATATTTT.

This clonotype was detected a few times. A read error may produce the germline difference seen at one junction end. The chain links TRBV20-1 to TRBJ1-5, with TRBD1 as a possible D gene (6 bases). The CDR3 extends over 14 amino acids. Germline-derived CDR1 and CDR2 are DFQATT and SNEGSKA (reference sequence). CDR3 residues: CSARQTGSNQPRHF. The DNA for the CDR3 is TGCAGTGCTAGACAGACAGGTAGCAATCAGCCCCGGCATTTT.

Regarding this clonotype: The junction shows a germline mismatch at one end, possibly a read error. V is TRBV2 and J is TRBJ2-1; 8 positions agree with TRBD2. Germline assignment: CDR1 SNHLY and CDR2 FYNNEI. CDR3 length: 15 amino acids. The CDR3 reads CASSGTSGDYNEQSF. CDR3 sequence (DNA): TGTGCCAGCAGTGGTACTAGCGGAGACTACAATGAGCAGTCCTTC.

For this clonotype: A much larger clone differs from this one at a single base, so this may be a read error. This CDR3 reads CASSLGFGQKNAEAFF. CDR3 bases: TGCGCCAGCAGCTTGGGGTTTGGACAGAAGAACGCTGAAGCTTTCTTT. The chain has TRBV5-1 and TRBJ1-1; D possibly corresponds to TRBD1 (6 bases). CDR3 length: 16 amino acids. CDR1 is SGHRS and CDR2 is YFSETQ in the germline V gene.

This clonotype appeared a few times. The chain uses TRBV7-9 and TRBJ2-7, with D possibly being TRBD1 (6 bases). The CDR3 is 16 amino acids. V gave up 1 base and J gave up 2 bases, with 15 bases separating them. CDR1 and CDR2 (germline): SEHNR, FQNEAQ (reference sequence). The CDR3 is CASSLGFGAGAYEQYF. The CDR3 region has the DNA TGTGCCAGCAGCTTAGGTTTTGGAGCAGGGGCCTACGAGCAGTACTTC.

This clonotype appeared many times. The chain recombines TRBV5-1 with TRBJ2-2; D not certain. V was trimmed by 1 base and J by 0 bases, leaving 19 bases between them. CDR1 SGHRS and CDR2 YFSETQ come from the germline V gene. The CDR3 is 19 residues long. DNA for the CDR3: TGCGCCAGCAGCTTGTCCCCCAGATACACTACTCCGAACACCGGGGAGCTGTTTTTT. This translates into CASSLSPRYTTPNTGELFF.

This clonotype was found a few times. The chain has TRBV2 and TRBJ2-5, with 7 bases fitting TRBD1. V was pared by 6 bases and J by 5 bases, with 6 bases of the junction left unmatched. The CDR3 has 13 amino acids. CDR1 and CDR2 from the germline V gene are SNHLY and FYNNEI. The CDR3 coding sequence is TGTGCCAGCAGGACGACAGGGTCGGAGACCCAGTACTTC. This gives the protein CASRTTGSETQYF. Complete variable domain (other parts from reference TRBV2 and TRBJ2-5): EPEVTQTPSHQVTQMGQEVILRCVPISNHLYFYWYRQILGQKVEFLVSFYNNEISEKSEIFDDQFSVERPDGSNFTLKIRSTKLEDSAMYFCASRTTGSETQYFGPGTRLLVL.